This is a list of T cell receptor beta chains from one sample in a study of T-cell reconstitution after alpha-beta-depleted transplantation in children. TCRdb re-analysed the PCR reads in MiXCR, keeping a single row per CDR3 protein. The profile shows about 980,000 distinct CDR3 sequences, 25% to 30% of them singletons. The sequenced sample was PBMCs, mostly from graft donor cells, obtained 360 days after TCRalphabeta/CD19-depleted stem cell transplant. Receptor source: a boy under three years old who had a stem cell transplant for SCID, so the T cells may come from the graft donor. Each CDR3 is given without its conserved first and last residue. Size values are once, few and many counts, or a class for expanded clones, and some rows have none.

v_call	clone_size	j_call	cdr3_aa
TRBV11-2	NA	TRBJ2-1	ASSRGQGGFYNEQF
TRBV5-1	few	TRBJ2-2	ASSLDRNRGELF
TRBV5-1	once	TRBJ2-5	ASSLDGLAGEETQY
TRBV5-6	NA	TRBJ1-5	ASSRNLGVRNQPQH
TRBV4-1	once	TRBJ2-5	ASSQDPGAGGGETQY
TRBV12-3/TRBV12-4	few	TRBJ1-5	ASSRISGSDSNQPQH
TRBV10-3	NA	TRBJ2-1	AISESTPRDEQF
TRBV29-1	few	TRBJ2-1	SVVRTSVANEQF
TRBV12-3/TRBV12-4	few	TRBJ2-5	ASRQDGGKETQY
TRBV4-2	NA	TRBJ1-6	ASSARPTEDGSPLH
TRBV10-3	few	TRBJ2-3	AISESLGGTQY
TRBV12-3/TRBV12-4	NA	TRBJ1-1	ASTETGVKAF
TRBV5-1	few	TRBJ2-3	AAAKSLSTDTQY
TRBV25-1	NA	TRBJ2-3	ASSDFGGHTQY
TRBV5-1	NA	TRBJ2-1	ASSLWTGGSDEQF
TRBV2	few	TRBJ2-1	ASMSSGGNNEQF
TRBV10-3	few	TRBJ2-3	AISESGTGPDTQY
TRBV5-1	NA	TRBJ1-4	ASSLEPADNEKLF
TRBV24-1	NA	TRBJ2-2	ATSDRRLTGELF
TRBV5-1	NA	TRBJ2-1	ASSLAGVIANEQF
TRBV20-1	few	TRBJ2-7	SARLPDRVFYEQY
TRBV4-1	NA	TRBJ2-3	ASSQGGLSGDTQY
TRBV6-5	NA	TRBJ1-2	ASSYSRGQGLNYGYT
TRBV27	NA	TRBJ1-2	ASSLWSRVGRVYGYT
TRBV12-3/TRBV12-4	NA	TRBJ2-1	ASRPPGQGNEQF
TRBV4-2	NA	TRBJ1-1	ASSQGGVRANTEAF
TRBV2	few	TRBJ2-1	ASDGGSSYNEQF
TRBV12-3/TRBV12-4	NA	TRBJ1-5	ASSPRGDKFSNQPQH
TRBV20-1	few	TRBJ2-7	SASGQNPYEQY
TRBV25-1	few	TRBJ2-7	ASSEGPAGEQY
TRBV5-1	few	TRBJ1-6	ASSLGDTRSPLH
TRBV10-3	few	TRBJ2-7	AIGGAYEQY
TRBV5-1	few	TRBJ2-1	ASSGLANSYNEQF
TRBV12-3/TRBV12-4	NA	TRBJ1-4	ASSENNEKLF
TRBV5-1	few	TRBJ2-1	ASSSPPPGTEYNEQF
TRBV20-1	few	TRBJ2-7	SAADSGARPYEQY
TRBV11-1	many	TRBJ2-2	ASSFSYTGELF
TRBV28	few	TRBJ2-1	ASSFGISYNEQF
TRBV7-9	NA	TRBJ2-3	ASSFPSGGGDTDTQY
TRBV28	NA	TRBJ2-3	ASSARDRGFTDTQY
TRBV11-2	NA	TRBJ2-3	ASSLRMGGTDTQY
TRBV9	NA	TRBJ2-3	ASSVAGLGRTDTQY
TRBV30	NA	TRBJ1-5	AYRQGYQPQH
TRBV2	once	TRBJ2-2	ASTLGVPGELF
TRBV7-2	once	TRBJ2-1	ANSLGFPGGSYNEQF
TRBV5-1	NA	TRBJ2-7	ASKRDTPFYEQY
TRBV20-1	NA	TRBJ2-1	SANSGDHSYNEQF
TRBV5-1	NA	TRBJ1-1	ASSPQGQGSNTEAF
TRBV12-3/TRBV12-4	NA	TRBJ2-1	AISFRTSGGLLWSNEQF
TRBV7-2	few	TRBJ2-3	ASSWDRTQNTQY
TRBV10-3	few	TRBJ1-2	AINGQGNYGYT
TRBV27	NA	TRBJ2-3	ASSLWAITARNTDTQY
TRBV20-1	few	TRBJ2-1	SARGGRGFWYEQF